The 20 T cell receptor beta chains presented below share a single source sample, sequenced in a study of T cell changes during pregnancy in multiple sclerosis. Here immunoSEQ multiplex PCR was the method, and the copy in TCRdb shows in-frame clones only, minus some. This sample carries some 59,000 clones, approximately 90% of them seen once, and the ten largest clones take roughly 1.4%. The sequenced sample was peripheral blood, obtained in the second trimester of pregnancy. These receptors were taken from a female donor with multiple sclerosis, enrolled in a pregnancy study.

The gene calls are TRBV11-2 and TRBJ2-4; tentative D call: TRBD2 (6 bases). This CDR3 contains 15 residues. CDR1 and CDR2 from the germline V gene are SGHAT and FQNNGV. V lost 6 bases and J 3 bases, leaving 15 bases between the germline ends. The CDR3 sequence is CASRGVRSGKNIQYF. The CDR3 DNA reads as TGTGCCAGCAGGGGGGTGCGTAGCGGCAAAAACATTCAGTACTTC.

The chain carries TRBV7-8 and TRBJ1-1; the D gene is possibly TRBD1 (6 bases). The CDR3 runs 15 residues. Germline V gene sequence: CDR1 SGHVS, CDR2 FQNEAQ. V shed 5 bases and J shed 1 base, with 14 bases lying between them. CDR3 sequence reads: CASSQPKQGNTEAFF. Here the CDR3 DNA reads TGTGCCAGCAGCCAACCCAAACAGGGGAACACTGAAGCTTTCTTT.

CDR3 nucleotide sequence: TGTGCCAGTAGTCCATCAGGGACAGGGCTTACTACTTGGGGTGAGCAGTTCTTC. The encoded protein is CASSPSGTGLTTWGEQFF. This chain links TRBV19 with TRBJ2-1, with 9 bases identical to TRBD1. This CDR3 region has 18 residues. Germline V gene sequence: CDR1 LNHDA, CDR2 SQIVND (reference sequence). With V trimmed by 5 bases and J by 9 bases, 20 bases remained unmatched.

V is TRBV7-2 and J is TRBJ2-7; TRBD2 matches 13 bases. The CDR3 length is 16 residues. CDR1 is SGHTA and CDR2 is FQGNSA in the germline V gene. The junction had 4 bases not matched to a gene; V was cut back by 5 bases and J by 0 bases. DNA of the CDR3: TGTGCCAGCAGCGTACTAGCGGGGGGGTACTCCTACGAGCAGTACTTC. The encoded protein is CASSVLAGGYSYEQYF.

This clone occurred once. The rearrangement joins TRBV28 to TRBJ2-1; 11 bases match TRBD2. Per the germline V gene, CDR1 is MDHEN and CDR2 is SYDVKM. V lost 4 bases, J lost 8 bases, and 7 bases stayed unmatched. The CDR3 loop spans 15 amino acids. CDR3 nucleotides: TGTGCCAGCAGTTCACGTCATAGCGGGGGGGATGAGCAGTTCTTC. Its protein is CASSSRHSGGDEQFF. Looking up the rest from reference TRBV28 and TRBJ2-1 gives the full variable domain: DVKVTQSSRYLVKRTGEKVFLECVQDMDHENMFWYRQDPGLGLRLIYFSYDVKMKEKGDIPEGYSVSREKKERFSLILESASTNQTSMYLCASSSRHSGGDEQFFGPGTRLTVL.

This clone was recorded only once. The rearrangement joins TRBV5-4 to TRBJ2-5, with TRBD2 matching over 7 bases. V lost 2 bases, J lost 5 bases, and 9 bases stayed unmatched. The CDR3 has 15 amino acids. Germline loops: CDR1 SGHNT, CDR2 YYREEE (reference sequence). Written as DNA, the CDR3 is TGTGCCAGCAGCTTCAAAAGGACGGGGGGTGAGACCCAGTACTTC. Translating gives CASSFKRTGGETQYF.

The chain has TRBV10-3 and TRBJ2-3; 10 bases align to TRBD1. Germline CDR1 and CDR2: ENHRY and SYGVKD. V was clipped by 1 base and J by 6 bases; unmatched bases: 7. This CDR3 contains 16 residues. As DNA, the CDR3 is TGTGCCATCAGTGAGTACAAGGACAGGGGGTCCGATACGCAGTATTTT. Residues: CAISEYKDRGSDTQYF.

In this sample, this clone turned up once. V and J are TRBV29-1 and TRBJ1-2, with D possibly matching TRBD1 (5 bases). The CDR3 is made up of 13 amino acids. V lost 3 bases and J lost 4, with 12 bases in between. The germline V gene encodes CDR1 SQVTM and CDR2 ANQGSEA. CDR3: CSVDIGDRYGYTF. The CDR3 bases are TGCAGCGTTGATATAGGGGATCGCTATGGCTACACCTTC.

This clone came up once. This chain joins TRBV5-1 and TRBJ1-1; D gene ambiguous. The V gene's germline CDR1 is SGHRS and CDR2 YFSETQ. Trimming left V 1 base short and J 1 base short, with 8 bases between. This CDR3 has 14 amino acids. The DNA of the CDR3 is TGCGCCAGCAGCTTGTTTGGCACGAACACTGAAGCTTTCTTT. Amino acid sequence: CASSLFGTNTEAFF. Drawing the rest from reference TRBV5-1 and TRBJ1-1, the complete variable domain is KAGVTQTPRYLIKTRGQQVTLSCSPISGHRSVSWYQQTPGQGLQFLFEYFSETQRNKGNFPGRFSGRQFSNSRSEMNVSTLELGDSALYLCASSLFGTNTEAFFGQGTRLTVV.

The V call is TRBV18, the J call TRBJ1-2, with D unclear. This CDR3 contains 15 residues. Germline V gene sequence: CDR1 KGHSH, CDR2 LQKENI. V was pared by 0 bases and J by 4 bases, with 12 bases between. The CDR3, as DNA: TGTGCCAGCTCACCACCAGCCATCCGGGGCTATGGCTACACCTTC. Amino acid sequence: CASSPPAIRGYGYTF.

The V gene is TRBV6-1, the J gene TRBJ1-5; D not resolved. The germline V gene has CDR1 MNHNS and CDR2 SASEGT. Trimming took off 2 bases at V and 8 bases at J, with 13 bases between the two ends. The CDR3 sequence is 14 residues long. The CDR3 DNA is TGTGCCAGCAGTGAAAACTTGGTAACGAAGCCCCAGCATTTT. It encodes CASSENLVTKPQHF.

The V gene is TRBV6-4, the J gene TRBJ1-6; 7 bases are a match to TRBD1. Trimming at V came to 1 base and at J to 7 bases, leaving 4 bases not matched to a gene. The CDR3 is 15 amino acids. CDR1 and CDR2 from the germline V gene are MRHNA and SNTAGT. DNA for the CDR3: TGTGCCAGCAGTGACTACGGACAGGCCAATTCACCCCTCCACTTT. Its translation is CASSDYGQANSPLHF.

This chain connects TRBV4-1 to TRBJ2-3; 9 bases match TRBD2. V was clipped by 0 bases and J by 3 bases; unmatched bases: 7. Germline CDR1 and CDR2: MGHRA and YSYEKL. The CDR3 runs to 17 residues. The CDR3 nucleotides are TGCGCCAGCAGCCAAGAGGATCCTAGCGGGGAGACAGATACGCAGTATTTT. Translation gives CASSQEDPSGETDTQYF.

The J gene is TRBJ1-6, the V gene TRBV30; no clear D gene. This CDR3 comprises 18 residues. The V end was cut by 0 bases, the J end by 2 bases, with 17 bases between. The germline V gene encodes CDR1 GTSNPN and CDR2 SVGIG (reference sequence). The CDR3 bases are TGTGCCTGGAGTGTAAGCGGTTATGTAGTAGCCTATAATTCACCCCTCCACTTT. Translated, it gives CAWSVSGYVVAYNSPLHF.

The V gene is TRBV19, the J gene TRBJ2-7, with TRBD2 as a possible D gene (7 bases). CDR3 length equals 15 residues. Germline V gene lookup returns CDR1 LNHDA and CDR2 SQIVND (reference sequence). V lost 5 bases and J lost 4, with 18 bases in between. CDR3 nucleotide sequence: TGTGCCAGTAGTCCCCTCGCGGGGGCGACGTACGAGCAGTACTTC. Translated, it gives CASSPLAGATYEQYF. Full variable domain (remainder filled in from reference TRBV19 and TRBJ2-7): DGGITQSPKYLFRKEGQNVTLSCEQNLNHDAMYWYRQDPGQGLRLIYYSQIVNDFQKGDIAEGYSVSREKKESFPLTVTSAQKNPTAFYLCASSPLAGATYEQYFGPGTRLTVT.

The chain recombines TRBV6-5 with TRBJ2-3; D might be TRBD2 (7 bases). V lost 3 bases, J lost 2 bases, and 12 bases lay in between. This CDR3 comprises 15 residues. Germline V gene data show CDR1 as MNHEY and CDR2 as SVGAGI. The DNA for the CDR3 is TGTGCCAGCAGTTATAATGGGGGGGCCACAGATACGCAGTATTTT. Translation: CASSYNGGATDTQYF.

The gene calls are TRBV6-5 and TRBJ1-2; D not certain. V lost 4 bases, J lost 5 bases, and 11 bases lay in between. Germline V CDR1 and CDR2: MNHEY, SVGAGI. The CDR3 has 13 amino acids. CDR3 bases: TGTGCCAGCAGTTCAAATGGGCAGTATGGCTACACCTTC. Its translation: CASSSNGQYGYTF.

This rearrangement joins TRBV11-2 to TRBJ2-3, with D maybe TRBD2 (7 bases). Trimming cost V 3 bases and J 3 bases, with 13 bases left between them. CDR1 and CDR2 (germline): SGHAT, FQNNGV. This CDR3 has 15 residues. DNA of the CDR3: TGTGCCAGCAGCTTGGGGGGGCGCATAACAGATACGCAGTATTTT. Amino acids: CASSLGGRITDTQYF.

The chain links TRBV5-1 to TRBJ2-3; 8 bases fit TRBD1. Trimming cost V 4 bases and J 6 bases; bases outside gene matches: 10. There are 15 residues in the CDR3. The germline V gene encodes CDR1 SGHRS and CDR2 YFSETQ. In DNA, the CDR3 is TGCGCCAGCAGCCCCGGACAGGGTGTCTCCGATACGCAGTATTTT. The encoded protein is CASSPGQGVSDTQYF.

The chain is built from TRBV6-4 and TRBJ1-4; D may be TRBD1 (6 bases). Trimming shortened V by 11 bases and J by 2 bases, and 12 bases separated the two germline ends. There are 13 residues in the CDR3. In germline, CDR1 is MRHNA, CDR2 SNTAGT. CDR3 in DNA: TGTGCCCTGACGGGGGGCACTAATGAAAAACTGTTTTTT. Translating it yields CALTGGTNEKLFF.